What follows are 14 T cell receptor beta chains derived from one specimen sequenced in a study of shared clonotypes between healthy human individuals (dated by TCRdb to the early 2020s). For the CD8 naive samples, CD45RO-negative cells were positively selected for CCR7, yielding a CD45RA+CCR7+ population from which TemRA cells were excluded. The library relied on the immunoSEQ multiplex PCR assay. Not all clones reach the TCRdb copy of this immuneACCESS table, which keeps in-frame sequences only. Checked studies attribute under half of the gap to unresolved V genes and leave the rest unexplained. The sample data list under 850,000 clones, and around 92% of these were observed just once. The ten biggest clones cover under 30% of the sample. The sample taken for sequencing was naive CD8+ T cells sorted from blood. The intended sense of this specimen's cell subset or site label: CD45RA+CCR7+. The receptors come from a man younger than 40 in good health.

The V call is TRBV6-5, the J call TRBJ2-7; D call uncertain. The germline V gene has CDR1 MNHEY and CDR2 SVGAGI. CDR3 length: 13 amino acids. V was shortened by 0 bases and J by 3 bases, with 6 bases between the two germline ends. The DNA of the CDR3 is TGTGCCAGCAGTTACTCGGGTCTCTACGAGCAGTACTTC. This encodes CASSYSGLYEQYF.

The CDR3 here is CASTYGLASYNEQFF. CDR3 nucleotides: TGTGCCAGCACGTATGGGCTAGCGTCCTACAATGAGCAGTTCTTC. V and J are TRBV7-2 and TRBJ2-1, with a tentative D call TRBD2 (6 bases). Between the trimmed V and J ends, which lost 7 bases and 1 base, there was a span of 14 bases. Germline V lookup: CDR1 SGHTA, CDR2 FQGNSA. The CDR3 extends over 15 amino acids.

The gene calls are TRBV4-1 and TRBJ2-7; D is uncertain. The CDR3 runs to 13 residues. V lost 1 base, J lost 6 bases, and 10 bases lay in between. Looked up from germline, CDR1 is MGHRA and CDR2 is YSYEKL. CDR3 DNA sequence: TGCGCCAGCAGCCAAGTGTATGGTCCCGAGCAGTACTTC. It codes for CASSQVYGPEQYF.

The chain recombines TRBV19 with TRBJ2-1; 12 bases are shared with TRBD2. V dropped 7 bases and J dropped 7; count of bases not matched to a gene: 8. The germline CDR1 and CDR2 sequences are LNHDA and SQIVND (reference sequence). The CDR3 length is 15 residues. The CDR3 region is CASKKGTSGLNEQFF. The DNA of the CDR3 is TGTGCCAGTAAAAAGGGGACTAGCGGGCTAAATGAGCAGTTCTTC.

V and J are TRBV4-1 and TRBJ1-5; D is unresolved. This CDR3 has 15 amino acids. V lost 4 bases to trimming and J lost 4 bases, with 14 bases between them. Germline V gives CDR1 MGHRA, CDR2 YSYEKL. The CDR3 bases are TGCGCCAGCAGCCTAAAGTCTGGGTCAAATCAGCCCCAGCATTTT. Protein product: CASSLKSGSNQPQHF.

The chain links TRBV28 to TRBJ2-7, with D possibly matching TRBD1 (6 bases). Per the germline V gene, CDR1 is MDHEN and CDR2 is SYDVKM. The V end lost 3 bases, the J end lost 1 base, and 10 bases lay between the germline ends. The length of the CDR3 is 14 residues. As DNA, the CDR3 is TGTGCCAGCAGTTTTCGTACAGGGTCCTACGAGCAGTACTTC. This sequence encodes CASSFRTGSYEQYF. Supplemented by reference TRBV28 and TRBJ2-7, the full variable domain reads DVKVTQSSRYLVKRTGEKVFLECVQDMDHENMFWYRQDPGLGLRLIYFSYDVKMKEKGDIPEGYSVSREKKERFSLILESASTNQTSMYLCASSFRTGSYEQYFGPGTRLTVT.

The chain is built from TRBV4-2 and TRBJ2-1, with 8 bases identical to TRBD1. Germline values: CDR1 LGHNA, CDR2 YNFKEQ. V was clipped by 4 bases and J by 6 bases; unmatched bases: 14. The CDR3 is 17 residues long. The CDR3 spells CASSRGSLGQVSNEQFF. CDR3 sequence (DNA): TGTGCCAGCAGCCGGGGTAGTCTGGGACAGGTGAGCAATGAGCAGTTCTTC.

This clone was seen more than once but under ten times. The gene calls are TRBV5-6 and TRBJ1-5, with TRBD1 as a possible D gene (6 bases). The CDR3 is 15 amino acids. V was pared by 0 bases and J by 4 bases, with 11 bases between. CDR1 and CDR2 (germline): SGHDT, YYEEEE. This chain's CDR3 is CASSLAMQGNQPQHF. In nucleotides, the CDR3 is TGTGCCAGCAGCTTGGCCATGCAGGGGAATCAGCCCCAGCATTTT.

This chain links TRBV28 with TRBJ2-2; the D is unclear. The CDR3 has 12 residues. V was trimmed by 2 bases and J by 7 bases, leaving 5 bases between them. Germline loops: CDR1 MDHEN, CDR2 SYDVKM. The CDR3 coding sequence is TGTGCCAGCAGTTTAGTTAGCGGGGAGCTGTTTTTT. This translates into CASSLVSGELFF.

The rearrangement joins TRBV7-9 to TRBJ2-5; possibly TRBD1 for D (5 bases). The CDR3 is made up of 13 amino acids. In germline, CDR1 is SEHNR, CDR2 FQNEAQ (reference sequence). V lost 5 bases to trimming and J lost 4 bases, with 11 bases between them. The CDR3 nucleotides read TGTGCCAGCAGCCCGGCCAGGGCAGAGACCCAGTACTTC. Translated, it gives CASSPARAETQYF.

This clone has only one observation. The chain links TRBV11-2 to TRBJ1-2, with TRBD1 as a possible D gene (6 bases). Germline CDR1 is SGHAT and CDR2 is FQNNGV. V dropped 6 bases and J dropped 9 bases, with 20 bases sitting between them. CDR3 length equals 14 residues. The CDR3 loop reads CASRVISGARRYTF. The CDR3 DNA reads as TGTGCCAGCAGGGTTATATCAGGGGCGCGGCGCTACACCTTC.

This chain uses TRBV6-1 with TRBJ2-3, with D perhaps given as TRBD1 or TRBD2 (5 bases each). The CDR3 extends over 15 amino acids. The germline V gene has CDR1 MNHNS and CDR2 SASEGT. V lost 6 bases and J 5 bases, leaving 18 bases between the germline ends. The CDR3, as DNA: TGTGCCAGCAGGCCCTGGGACGGTTCGATAGATACGCAGTATTTT. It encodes CASRPWDGSIDTQYF.

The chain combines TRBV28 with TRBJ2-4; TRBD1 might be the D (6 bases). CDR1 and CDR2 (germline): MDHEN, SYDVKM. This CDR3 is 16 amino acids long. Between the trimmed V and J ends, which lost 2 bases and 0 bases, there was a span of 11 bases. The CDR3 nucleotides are TGTGCCAGCAGTTTAATGGACAGAATAGCCAAAAACATTCAGTACTTC. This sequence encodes CASSLMDRIAKNIQYF.

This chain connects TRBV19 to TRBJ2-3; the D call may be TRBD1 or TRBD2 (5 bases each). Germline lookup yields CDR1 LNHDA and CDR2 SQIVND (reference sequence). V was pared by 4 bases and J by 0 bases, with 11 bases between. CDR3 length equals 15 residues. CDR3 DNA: TGTGCCAGTAGTACCCTGGGGGTAAGCACAGATACGCAGTATTTT. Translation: CASSTLGVSTDTQYF.